Shown below are 17 T cell receptor beta chains from a single sample sequenced in a study of cytomegalovirus exposure and HLA in healthy donors. The repertoire was sequenced with immunoSEQ multiplex PCR; TCRdb's copy has only in-frame clones and lacks some. The sample lists 150,000 to 200,000 clones; about 82% were seen once. What was sequenced was PBMCs. These TCRs come from a woman between 18 and 29 years old in good health and CMV-seronegative.

This clone was observed once. This chain uses TRBV11-2 with TRBJ1-1; no clear D gene. CDR1 and CDR2 from the germline V gene are SGHAT and FQNNGV. Trimming shortened V by 1 base and J by 1 base, and 7 bases separated the two germline ends. The CDR3 covers 14 residues. The CDR3 DNA is TGTGCCAGCAGCTTAGGGTCAGGGAACACTGAAGCTTTCTTT. As protein: CASSLGSGNTEAFF.

The CDR3 region has the DNA TGTGCCAGCAGCTCAGCCGGGACTAGCGGTCCGAACACCGGGGAGCTGTTTTTT. This gives the protein CASSSAGTSGPNTGELFF. This sequence joins TRBV25-1 and TRBJ2-2; 11 bases are shared with TRBD2. Germline lookup yields CDR1 MGHDK and CDR2 SYGVNS. The V and J ends lost 6 bases and 0 bases, in that order; junction bases with no gene match: 9. This CDR3 contains 18 residues.

The CDR3 DNA sequence: TGTGCCAGCAGCCAAGAACGGACAGGGCGCACCCTTAGTAATGAAAAACTGTTTTTT. Translated, it gives CASSQERTGRTLSNEKLFF. The rearrangement uses TRBV14 and TRBJ1-4; 8 nucleotides line up with TRBD1. Germline-derived CDR1 and CDR2 are SGHDN and FVKESK. This CDR3 spans 19 amino acids. The ends lost 0 bases at V and 4 bases at J; junction bases unmatched: 13.

This clone was recorded once. The rearrangement links TRBV30 to TRBJ2-7, with 10 nucleotides matching TRBD2. Germline CDR1 is GTSNPN and CDR2 is SVGIG (reference sequence). The V and J ends lost 4 bases and 6 bases, in that order; junction bases with no gene match: 21. The CDR3 totals 18 residues. In DNA, the CDR3 is TGTGCCTGGAACCACAAGCTAGCGGGGGTTGACTGGGGACTCGAGCAGTACTTC. As protein: CAWNHKLAGVDWGLEQYF.

CDR3 in amino acids: CASSSPYSNQPQHF. The CDR3 bases are TGTGCCAGCAGTTCTCCGTATAGCAATCAGCCCCAGCATTTT. The rearrangement joins TRBV6-1 to TRBJ1-5; D ambiguous. The V and J ends lost 5 bases and 0 bases respectively, with 8 bases between them. Germline assignment: CDR1 MNHNS and CDR2 SASEGT. The length of the CDR3 is 14 residues.

This clone was detected only a few times. The gene calls are TRBV6-6 and TRBJ1-2; D uncertain. Per germline, CDR1 MNHNY and CDR2 SVGAGI (reference sequence). The germline V and J ends were trimmed by 0 bases and 8 bases, with 16 bases remaining between them. The CDR3 has 15 amino acids. Here the CDR3 reads CASSYSYDISSGYTF. The CDR3 DNA is TGTGCCAGCAGTTACTCCTATGACATTTCTAGCGGCTACACCTTC.

For the CDR3, the DNA is TGTGCCTGGTCCCGGCACACAGGGGGTAGTGGCAATCAGCCCCAGCATTTT. Translated: CAWSRHTGGSGNQPQHF. This chain links TRBV30 with TRBJ1-5; 8 bases agree with TRBD1. The V gene end was trimmed by 5 bases and the J gene end by 2 bases; junction bases not matched to a gene: 14. The CDR3 spans 17 residues. From germline, CDR1 is GTSNPN and CDR2 SVGIG (reference sequence).

The rearrangement joins TRBV11-2 to TRBJ2-3; 10 bases line up with TRBD1. This CDR3 comprises 15 residues. Germline CDR1 SGHAT, CDR2 FQNNGV. Losses at the gene ends were 4 bases for V and 6 bases for J; bases not matched to a gene: 7. CDR3 sequence (DNA): TGTGCCAGCAGCTCTTTGACAGGGGGCGCCGATACGCAGTATTTT. Translated: CASSSLTGGADTQYF.

This clone showed up just once. The DNA for the CDR3 is TGTGCCAGCAGTTTCGGGGGAGGGGGCTACACCTTC. Amino acid sequence: CASSFGGGGYTF. V gene TRBV27 combines with J gene TRBJ1-2; D perhaps matches TRBD1 (5 bases). Germline V CDR1 and CDR2: MNHEY, SMNVEV (reference sequence). CDR3 length equals 12 residues. V was clipped by 3 bases and J by 8 bases, with 10 bases between them.

This chain uses TRBV4-1 with TRBJ1-2; D is undetermined. Germline V gene lookup returns CDR1 MGHRA and CDR2 YSYEKL. Trimming pared 1 base from V and 7 bases from J, leaving 13 bases between. The CDR3 consists of 14 residues. CDR3 in amino acids: CASSQAGNLAGYTF. In DNA form, the CDR3 reads TGCGCCAGCAGCCAAGCGGGGAATCTGGCTGGCTACACCTTC.

The chain recombines TRBV18 with TRBJ2-5; the D is unclear. The CDR3 runs to 12 residues. Trimming took off 3 bases at V and 5 bases at J, with 7 bases between the two ends. Germline CDR1 and CDR2: KGHSH and LQKENI. The CDR3 reads CASSPNEETQYF. The CDR3, as DNA: TGTGCCAGCTCACCGAATGAGGAGACCCAGTACTTC.

The rearrangement uses TRBV15 and TRBJ1-3, with D possibly matching TRBD1 (5 bases). Per germline, CDR1 LNHNV and CDR2 YYDKDF (reference sequence). The CDR3 length is 15 residues. V was cut by 5 bases and J by 3 bases, with 14 bases left in between. The CDR3 nucleotides are TGTGCCACCAGCCCTGATGCGGGGGATGGAAACACCATATATTTT. Its protein product is CATSPDAGDGNTIYF.

The CDR3 sequence is CASSSPGVSGANVLTF. The CDR3 DNA reads as TGCGCCAGCAGCTCCCCCGGGGTCTCTGGGGCCAACGTCCTGACTTTC. The V gene is TRBV5-1, the J gene TRBJ2-6; TRBD2 might be the D (5 bases). Trimming took 3 bases from V and 0 from J, leaving 10 bases between them. Germline-derived CDR1 and CDR2 are SGHRS and YFSETQ. This CDR3 contains 16 residues.

The chain recombines TRBV5-6 with TRBJ2-7; tentatively, D is TRBD1 (6 bases). The germline V gene encodes CDR1 SGHDT and CDR2 YYEEEE. The germline V and J ends were trimmed by 5 bases and 2 bases, with 17 bases remaining between them. There are 15 residues in the CDR3. The chain's CDR3 is CASSWGLGVPYEQYF. The CDR3 bases are TGTGCCAGCAGTTGGGGGCTAGGGGTCCCCTACGAGCAGTACTTC.

The genes are TRBV9 and TRBJ2-1; 9 bases agree with TRBD2. J gave up 10 bases and V 3 bases, and 8 bases lay outside the gene matches. This CDR3 has 14 amino acids. Germline values: CDR1 SGDLS, CDR2 YYNGEE. The CDR3 spells CASSEGLALSEQFF. CDR3 sequence (DNA): TGTGCCAGCAGCGAGGGACTAGCTCTATCCGAGCAGTTCTTC.

This clone has just a few counts. V and J are TRBV5-1 and TRBJ1-2, with 8 bases identical to TRBD1. The length of the CDR3 is 13 residues. Germline CDR1 and CDR2: SGHRS and YFSETQ. The junction had 4 bases not matched to a gene; V was cut back by 7 bases and J by 2 bases. The CDR3 nucleotides read TGCGCCAGCTTTGGACAGGGAAACTATGGCTACACCTTC. Translating it yields CASFGQGNYGYTF.

V is TRBV2 and J is TRBJ1-2; maybe TRBD1 (6 bases). Germline CDR1 SNHLY, CDR2 FYNNEI. The length of the CDR3 is 14 residues. V gave up 4 bases and J gave up 7 bases, with 16 bases separating them. This chain's CDR3 is CASSVGLTGIGYTF. In nucleotides, the CDR3 is TGTGCCAGCAGTGTCGGGCTAACAGGGATTGGCTACACCTTC.